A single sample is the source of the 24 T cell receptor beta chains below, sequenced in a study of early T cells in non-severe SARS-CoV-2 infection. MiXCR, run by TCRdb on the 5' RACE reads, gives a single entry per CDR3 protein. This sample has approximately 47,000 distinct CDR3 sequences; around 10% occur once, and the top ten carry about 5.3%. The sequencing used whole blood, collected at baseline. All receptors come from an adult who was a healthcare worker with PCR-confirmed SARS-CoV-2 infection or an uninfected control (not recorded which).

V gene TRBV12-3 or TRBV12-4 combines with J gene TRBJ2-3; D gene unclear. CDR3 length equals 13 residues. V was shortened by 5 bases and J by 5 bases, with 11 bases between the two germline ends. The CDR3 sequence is CASSPHQEDTQYF. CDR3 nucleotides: TGTGCCAGCAGTCCACACCAGGAAGATACGCAGTATTTT.

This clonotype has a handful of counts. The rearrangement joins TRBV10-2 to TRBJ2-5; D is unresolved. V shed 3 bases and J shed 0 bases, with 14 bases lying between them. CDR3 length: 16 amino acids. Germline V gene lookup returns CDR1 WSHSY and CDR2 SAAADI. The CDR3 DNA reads TGCGCCAGCAGTGAAGAATTTTCCGACTACCAAGAGACCCAGTACTTC. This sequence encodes CASSEEFSDYQETQYF.

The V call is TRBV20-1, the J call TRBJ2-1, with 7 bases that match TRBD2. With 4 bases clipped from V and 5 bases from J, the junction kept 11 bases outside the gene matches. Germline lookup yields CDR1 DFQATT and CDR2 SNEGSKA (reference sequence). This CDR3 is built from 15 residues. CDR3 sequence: CSAMNVAGWNNEQFF. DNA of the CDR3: TGCAGTGCTATGAACGTAGCGGGTTGGAACAATGAGCAGTTCTTC.

CDR3 amino acids: CAWAWGSNQPQHF. The CDR3 region has the DNA TGTGCCTGGGCCTGGGGGAGCAATCAGCCCCAGCATTTT. V usage is TRBV30 and J usage is TRBJ1-5, with a weak D call TRBD1 (5 bases). V shed 5 bases and J shed 1 base, with 9 bases lying between them. The germline V gene has CDR1 GTSNPN and CDR2 SVGIG (reference sequence). The CDR3 runs to 13 residues.

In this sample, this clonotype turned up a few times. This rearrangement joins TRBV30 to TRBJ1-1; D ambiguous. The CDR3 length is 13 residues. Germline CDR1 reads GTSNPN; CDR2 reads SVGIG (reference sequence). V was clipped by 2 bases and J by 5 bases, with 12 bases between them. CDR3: CAWSTNLGTEAFF. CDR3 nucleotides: TGTGCCTGGAGTACAAACCTGGGAACTGAAGCTTTCTTT.

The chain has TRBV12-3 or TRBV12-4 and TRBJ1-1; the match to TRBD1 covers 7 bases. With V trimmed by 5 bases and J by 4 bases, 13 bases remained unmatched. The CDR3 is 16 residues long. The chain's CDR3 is CASSVSRGRGGTEAFF. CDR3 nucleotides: TGTGCCAGCAGTGTGTCTAGGGGGCGTGGAGGCACTGAAGCTTTCTTT.

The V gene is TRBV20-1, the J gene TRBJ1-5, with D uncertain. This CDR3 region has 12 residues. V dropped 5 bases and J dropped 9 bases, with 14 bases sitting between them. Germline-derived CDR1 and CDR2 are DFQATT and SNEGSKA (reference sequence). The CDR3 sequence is CSAGPSGSPQHF. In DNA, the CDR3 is TGCAGTGCTGGGCCGAGCGGTTCGCCCCAGCATTTT.

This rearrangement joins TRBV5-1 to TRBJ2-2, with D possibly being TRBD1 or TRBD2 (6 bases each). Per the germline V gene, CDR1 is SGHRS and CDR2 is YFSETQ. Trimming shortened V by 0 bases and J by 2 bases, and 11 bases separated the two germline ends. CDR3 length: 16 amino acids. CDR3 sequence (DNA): TGCGCCAGCAGCTTGGTTTCGGGGGCCAACACCGGGGAGCTGTTTTTT. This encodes CASSLVSGANTGELFF.

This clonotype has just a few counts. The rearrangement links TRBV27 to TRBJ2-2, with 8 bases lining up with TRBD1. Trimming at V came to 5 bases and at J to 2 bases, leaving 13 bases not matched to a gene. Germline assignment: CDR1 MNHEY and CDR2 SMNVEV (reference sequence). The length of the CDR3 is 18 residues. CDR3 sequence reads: CASSPRRTGQANTGELFF. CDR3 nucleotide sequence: TGTGCCAGCAGTCCCAGACGAACGGGACAGGCTAACACCGGGGAGCTGTTTTTT.

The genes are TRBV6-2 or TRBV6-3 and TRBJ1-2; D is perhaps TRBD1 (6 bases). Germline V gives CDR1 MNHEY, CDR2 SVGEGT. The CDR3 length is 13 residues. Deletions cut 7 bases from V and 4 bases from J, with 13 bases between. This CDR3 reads CASTGVRIYGYTF. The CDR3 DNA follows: TGTGCCAGCACAGGGGTTCGGATCTATGGCTACACCTTC.

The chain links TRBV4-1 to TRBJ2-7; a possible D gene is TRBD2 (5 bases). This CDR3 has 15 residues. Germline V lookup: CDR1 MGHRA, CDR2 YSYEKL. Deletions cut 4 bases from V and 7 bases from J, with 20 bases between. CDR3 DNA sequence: TGCGCCAGCAGCCCCGCCGGGATGCCGACGAGGGAGCAGTACTTC. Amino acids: CASSPAGMPTREQYF.

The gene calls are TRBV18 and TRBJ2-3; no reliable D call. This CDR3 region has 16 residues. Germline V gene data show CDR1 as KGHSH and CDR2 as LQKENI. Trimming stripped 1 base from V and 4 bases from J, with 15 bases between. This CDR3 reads CASSPRGRPVPDTQYF. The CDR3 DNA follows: TGTGCCAGCTCACCACGCGGCCGTCCAGTTCCAGATACGCAGTATTTT.

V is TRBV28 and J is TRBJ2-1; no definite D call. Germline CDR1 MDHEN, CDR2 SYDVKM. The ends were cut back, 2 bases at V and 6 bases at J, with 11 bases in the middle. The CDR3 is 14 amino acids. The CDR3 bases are TGTGCCAGCAGTTTACTCCAGATAGGCAATGAGCAGTTCTTC. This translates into CASSLLQIGNEQFF. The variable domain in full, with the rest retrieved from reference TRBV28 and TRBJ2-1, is DVKVTQSSRYLVKRTGEKVFLECVQDMDHENMFWYRQDPGLGLRLIYFSYDVKMKEKGDIPEGYSVSREKKERFSLILESASTNQTSMYLCASSLLQIGNEQFFGPGTRLTVL.

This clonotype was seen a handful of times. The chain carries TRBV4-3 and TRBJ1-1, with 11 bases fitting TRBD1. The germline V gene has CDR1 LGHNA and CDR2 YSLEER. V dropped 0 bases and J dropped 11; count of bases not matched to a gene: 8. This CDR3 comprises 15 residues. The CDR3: CASSQDLDRGLEAFF. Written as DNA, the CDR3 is TGCGCCAGCAGCCAAGATCTGGACAGGGGGCTGGAGGCTTTCTTT.

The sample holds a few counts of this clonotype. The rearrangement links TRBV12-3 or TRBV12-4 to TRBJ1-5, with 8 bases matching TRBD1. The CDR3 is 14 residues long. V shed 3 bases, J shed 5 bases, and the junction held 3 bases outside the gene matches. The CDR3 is CASSFGQGDQPQHF. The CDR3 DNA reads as TGTGCCAGCAGTTTCGGACAGGGCGATCAGCCCCAGCATTTT.

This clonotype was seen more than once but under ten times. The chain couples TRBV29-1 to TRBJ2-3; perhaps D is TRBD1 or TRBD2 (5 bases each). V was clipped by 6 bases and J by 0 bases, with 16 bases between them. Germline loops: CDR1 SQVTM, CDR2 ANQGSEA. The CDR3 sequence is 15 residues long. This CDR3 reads CSVDQSGGSTDTQYF. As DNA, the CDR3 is TGCAGCGTCGATCAATCTGGGGGAAGCACAGATACGCAGTATTTT.

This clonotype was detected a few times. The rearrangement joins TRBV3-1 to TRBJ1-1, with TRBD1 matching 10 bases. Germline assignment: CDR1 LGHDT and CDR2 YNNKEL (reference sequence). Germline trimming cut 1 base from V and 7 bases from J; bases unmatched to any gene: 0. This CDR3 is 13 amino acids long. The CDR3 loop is CASSQGDRGEAFF. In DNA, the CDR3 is TGTGCCAGCAGCCAAGGGGACAGGGGTGAAGCTTTCTTT.

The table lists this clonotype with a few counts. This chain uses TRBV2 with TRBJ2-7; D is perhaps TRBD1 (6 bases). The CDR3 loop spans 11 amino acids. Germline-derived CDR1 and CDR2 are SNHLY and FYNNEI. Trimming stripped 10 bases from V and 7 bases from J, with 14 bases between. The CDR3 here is CATSTGREQYF. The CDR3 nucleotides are TGTGCCACTTCGACAGGAAGGGAGCAGTACTTC.

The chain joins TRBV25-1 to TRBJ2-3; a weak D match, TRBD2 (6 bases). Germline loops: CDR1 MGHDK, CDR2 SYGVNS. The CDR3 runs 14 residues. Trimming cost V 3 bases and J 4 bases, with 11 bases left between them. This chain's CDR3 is CASSDTTGADTQYF. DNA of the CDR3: TGTGCCAGCAGTGATACCACGGGGGCAGATACGCAGTATTTT.

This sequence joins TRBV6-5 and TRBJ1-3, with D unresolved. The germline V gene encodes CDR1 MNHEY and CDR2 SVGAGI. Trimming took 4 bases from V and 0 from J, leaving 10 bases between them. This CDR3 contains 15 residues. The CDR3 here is CASSSSQFSGNTIYF. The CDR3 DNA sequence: TGTGCCAGCAGTTCCAGCCAGTTCTCTGGAAACACCATATATTTT.

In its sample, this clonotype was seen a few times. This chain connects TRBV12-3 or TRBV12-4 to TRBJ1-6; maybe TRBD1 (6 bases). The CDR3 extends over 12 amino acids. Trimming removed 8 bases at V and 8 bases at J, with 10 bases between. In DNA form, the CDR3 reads TGTGCCAGCCGCAACAGGGATTCACCCCTCCACTTT. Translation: CASRNRDSPLHF.

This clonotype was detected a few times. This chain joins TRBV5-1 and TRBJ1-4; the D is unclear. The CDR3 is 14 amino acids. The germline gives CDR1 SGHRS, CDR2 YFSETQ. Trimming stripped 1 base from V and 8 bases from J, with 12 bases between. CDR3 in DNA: TGCGCCAGCAGCTTGTCGCCAGGCCCAGAAAAACTGTTTTTT. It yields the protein CASSLSPGPEKLFF.

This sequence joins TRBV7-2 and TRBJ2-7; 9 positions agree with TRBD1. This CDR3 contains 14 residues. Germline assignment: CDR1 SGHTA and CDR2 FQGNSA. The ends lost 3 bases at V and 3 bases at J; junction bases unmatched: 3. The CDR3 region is CASSFGTGNYEQYF. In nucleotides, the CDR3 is TGTGCCAGCAGCTTCGGGACAGGGAACTACGAGCAGTACTTC.

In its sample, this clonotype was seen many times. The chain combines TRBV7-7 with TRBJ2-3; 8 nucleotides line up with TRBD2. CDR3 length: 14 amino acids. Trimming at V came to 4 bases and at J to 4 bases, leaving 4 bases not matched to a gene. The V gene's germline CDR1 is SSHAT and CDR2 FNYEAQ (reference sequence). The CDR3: CASSYGLASDTQYF. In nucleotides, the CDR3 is TGTGCCAGCAGCTACGGACTAGCCTCAGATACGCAGTATTTT. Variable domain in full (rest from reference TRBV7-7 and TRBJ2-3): GAGVSQSPRYKVTKRGQDVTLRCDPISSHATLYWYQQALGQGPEFLTYFNYEAQPDKSGLPSDRFSAERPEGSISTLTIQRTEQRDSAMYRCASSYGLASDTQYFGPGTRLTVL.